This T cell receptor (beta chain) was retrieved from a study of blood T cell repertoires in COVID-19. With 5 bases clipped from V and 5 bases from J, the junction kept 4 bases outside the gene matches. Germline V CDR1 and CDR2: SGHTA, FQGNSA. The CDR3 has 15 residues. Original methodology: Using reference gene primer amplification, nucleated cell counts were estimated. Assay used: immunoSEQ multiplex PCR; TCRdb lists only in-frame clones, some missing. Clone size and V and J calls were adopted from that table, with D and trimming inferred from the DNA. This sample has about 160,000 clones, with 87% found just once.

The receptor was isolated from a woman aged 55-70 years with active or convalescent COVID-19. The V gene is TRBV7-2, the J gene TRBJ1-4; 11 bases are shared with TRBD1. The sample taken for sequencing was peripheral blood. The CDR3, as DNA: TGTGCCAGCAGCAGCGGGACAGGGGGAAATGAAAAACTGTTTTTT. As protein: CASSSGTGGNEKLFF.